The 27 T cell receptor beta chains listed next were all sequenced from one sample in a study of Ad26.COV2.S vaccination and SARS-CoV-2 variants. Treatment specified: some 20 received Ad26.COV2.S at low or high dose, single or two shots; several received placebo; per-sample allocation not given. The study sampled participants on day 63 after the first vaccine or placebo injection. Produced via immunoSEQ multiplex PCR; TCRdb's table is partial and in-frame only. The sample consists of about 410,000 clones, about nine tenths of them appearing once. The sample consisted of peripheral blood, taken in a trial of Ad26.COV2.S vaccine versus placebo. The source of these receptors is a person aged 18-65 years who received the Ad26.COV2.S COVID-19 vaccine or a placebo.

The chain recombines TRBV2 with TRBJ2-3; 8 bases agree with TRBD1. The J segment lost 6 bases and the V segment lost 6 bases, leaving 2 bases of the junction unmatched. This CDR3 contains 12 residues. Germline CDR1 reads SNHLY; CDR2 reads FYNNEI. The CDR3 bases are TGTGCCAGCAGGACAGGGGCCGATACGCAGTATTTT. This codes for CASRTGADTQYF.

The chain recombines TRBV28 with TRBJ2-7; no firm D call. The CDR3 totals 13 residues. With 3 bases removed from V and 6 bases from J, the gap between germline ends came to 12 bases. Germline CDR1 reads MDHEN; CDR2 reads SYDVKM. This CDR3 reads CASSFGVLGEQYF. The CDR3 DNA reads as TGTGCCAGCAGTTTTGGGGTCCTGGGCGAGCAGTACTTC.

There are a few counts of this clone. V is TRBV4-2 and J is TRBJ1-3; D unclear. The CDR3 runs to 15 residues. Per germline, CDR1 LGHNA and CDR2 YNFKEQ. Between the trimmed V and J ends, which lost 0 bases and 3 bases, there was a span of 9 bases. The CDR3 loop is CASSQDGGVGNTIYF. DNA for the CDR3: TGTGCCAGCAGCCAAGATGGTGGGGTTGGAAACACCATATATTTT.

V is TRBV27 and J is TRBJ2-1; D might be TRBD2 (5 bases). CDR3 length equals 14 residues. V lost 6 bases to trimming and J lost 4 bases, with 13 bases between them. Germline V gene lookup returns CDR1 MNHEY and CDR2 SMNVEV (reference sequence). CDR3 protein: CASRRATGYNEQFF. In nucleotides, the CDR3 is TGTGCCAGCAGGAGGGCGACGGGATACAATGAGCAGTTCTTC.

The CDR3 bases are TGTGCCAGTAGTATACCGGGGGATAGCAATCAGCCCCAGCATTTT. Its translation is CASSIPGDSNQPQHF. The genes are TRBV19 and TRBJ1-5; D perhaps matches TRBD1 (5 bases). V was shortened by 2 bases and J by 0 bases, with 8 bases between the two germline ends. The CDR3 has 15 residues. Germline values: CDR1 LNHDA, CDR2 SQIVND (reference sequence).

The rearrangement joins TRBV5-5 to TRBJ2-3; 10 nucleotides match TRBD2. This CDR3 region has 17 residues. J gave up 2 bases and V 2 bases, and 8 bases lay outside the gene matches. CDR1 is SGHKS, CDR2 YYEKEE, per germline (reference sequence). The CDR3 spells CASSLKGSGRLTDTQYF. The CDR3 bases are TGTGCCAGCAGCTTAAAGGGTAGCGGGAGGCTCACAGATACGCAGTATTTT.

A few counts support this clone. The chain links TRBV5-1 to TRBJ2-7; the match to TRBD1 covers 12 bases. Germline CDR1 is SGHRS and CDR2 is YFSETQ. The junction had 9 bases not matched to a gene; V was cut back by 0 bases and J by 5 bases. The CDR3 extends over 17 amino acids. The CDR3 region has the DNA TGCGCCAGCAGCTTGGTTGGACCCGGGACAGGGGGCAACGAGCAGTACTTC. It encodes CASSLVGPGTGGNEQYF.

This rearrangement joins TRBV15 to TRBJ2-4; D possibly corresponds to TRBD1 (6 bases). Germline values: CDR1 LNHNV, CDR2 YYDKDF (reference sequence). The CDR3 runs to 17 residues. Between the trimmed V and J ends, which lost 1 base and 0 bases, there was a span of 13 bases. CDR3 protein: CATSRGRQVLAKNIQYF. CDR3 DNA sequence: TGTGCCACCAGCAGAGGCAGACAGGTTTTAGCCAAAAACATTCAGTACTTC.

The chain links TRBV11-3 to TRBJ2-2, with 9 nucleotides matching TRBD2. This CDR3 has 16 residues. The V and J ends lost 4 bases and 2 bases, in that order; junction bases with no gene match: 5. The germline gives CDR1 SGHNT, CDR2 YENEEA. In DNA form, the CDR3 reads TGTGCCAGCAGCTCGCAGACTAGCGGCAACACCGGGGAGCTGTTTTTT. This codes for CASSSQTSGNTGELFF.

The chain employs TRBV2 and TRBJ1-1, with 7 bases identical to TRBD1. Per the germline V gene, CDR1 is SNHLY and CDR2 is FYNNEI. The CDR3 spans 15 residues. V shed 3 bases and J 0 bases; nucleotides not matched to a gene: 4. CDR3: CASSDRDSLNTEAFF. The CDR3 region has the DNA TGTGCCAGCAGTGACCGGGACAGCTTGAACACTGAAGCTTTCTTT. Drawing the rest from reference TRBV2 and TRBJ1-1, the complete variable domain is EPEVTQTPSHQVTQMGQEVILRCVPISNHLYFYWYRQILGQKVEFLVSFYNNEISEKSEIFDDQFSVERPDGSNFTLKIRSTKLEDSAMYFCASSDRDSLNTEAFFGQGTRLTVV.

The rearrangement links TRBV24-1 to TRBJ1-5; D ambiguous. Trimming shortened V by 1 base and J by 15 bases, and 15 bases separated the two germline ends. This CDR3 contains 13 residues. Germline-derived CDR1 and CDR2 are KGHDR and SFDVKD. The CDR3 DNA reads as TGTGCCACCAGTGATTTTTCCCGCACTCAGTGGCATTTT. Its translation: CATSDFSRTQWHF.

The V gene is TRBV28, the J gene TRBJ2-3; TRBD2 is a possible D gene (6 bases). From germline, CDR1 is MDHEN and CDR2 SYDVKM. Trimming took off 0 bases at V and 2 bases at J, with 9 bases between the two ends. The CDR3 spans 15 residues. CDR3 nucleotide sequence: TGTGCCAGCAGTTTATGGCTAGCGATCACAGATACGCAGTATTTT. Translating gives CASSLWLAITDTQYF.

This rearrangement joins TRBV10-2 to TRBJ2-7; D possibly corresponds to TRBD2 (5 bases). CDR1 WSHSY and CDR2 SAAADI come from the germline V gene. The CDR3 is made up of 16 amino acids. V was trimmed by 3 bases and J by 0 bases, leaving 15 bases between them. The DNA for the CDR3 is TGCGCCAGCAGTGATGGAATCAAGCGGAGCTCCTACGAGCAGTACTTC. It translates to CASSDGIKRSSYEQYF.

The CDR3 region is CASSLGASGRETQYF. The CDR3, as DNA: TGCGCCAGCAGCTTAGGCGCTAGCGGGCGGGAGACCCAGTACTTC. The chain has TRBV5-1 and TRBJ2-5, with TRBD2 identical over 8 bases. The trim removed 2 bases at V and 5 bases at J, leaving 8 bases unmatched. Germline V gives CDR1 SGHRS, CDR2 YFSETQ. The CDR3 totals 15 residues. Filled out from reference TRBV5-1 and TRBJ2-5, the complete variable domain reads KAGVTQTPRYLIKTRGQQVTLSCSPISGHRSVSWYQQTPGQGLQFLFEYFSETQRNKGNFPGRFSGRQFSNSRSEMNVSTLELGDSALYLCASSLGASGRETQYFGPGTRLLVL.

J is TRBJ2-5 and V is TRBV11-2, with 14 bases lining up with TRBD2. Germline V gives CDR1 SGHAT, CDR2 FQNNGV. J was trimmed by 5 bases and V by 5 bases; bases with no gene match: 4. The CDR3 has 15 amino acids. CDR3 region: CASSPTSGRAETQYF. The CDR3 DNA sequence: TGTGCCAGCAGCCCGACTAGCGGGAGGGCGGAGACCCAGTACTTC.

The chain links TRBV11-2 to TRBJ2-1; the match to TRBD1 covers 9 bases. The V gene end was trimmed by 4 bases and the J gene end by 5 bases; junction bases not matched to a gene: 6. CDR1 is SGHAT and CDR2 is FQNNGV in the germline V gene. The CDR3 contains 15 residues. CDR3 DNA: TGTGCCAGCAGCTACGGGACAGGGCCGAACAATGAGCAGTTCTTC. Translation gives CASSYGTGPNNEQFF.

The J gene is TRBJ2-4, the V gene TRBV15, with TRBD2 identical over 11 bases. With 1 base clipped from V and 3 bases from J, the junction kept 5 bases outside the gene matches. The CDR3 runs 17 residues. The germline CDR1 and CDR2 sequences are LNHNV and YYDKDF (reference sequence). In nucleotides, the CDR3 is TGTGCCACCAGCAGAGGGACTAGCGGGCGCCTCAAAAACATTCAGTACTTC. Residues: CATSRGTSGRLKNIQYF.

This sequence joins TRBV3-1 (or the pseudogene TRBV3-2) and TRBJ2-7; D is tentatively TRBD1 or TRBD2 (5 bases each). Trimming took off 1 base at V and 3 bases at J, with 16 bases between the two ends. CDR3 size: 16 residues. The germline V gene encodes CDR1 LGHDT and CDR2 YNNKEL (reference sequence). The CDR3 DNA is TGTGCCAGCAGCCAAGGGTACTCTCCGGGGCTCTACGAGCAGTACTTC. Its translation is CASSQGYSPGLYEQYF.

The chain is built from TRBV10-3 and TRBJ1-5, with D unclear. The V end was cut by 5 bases, the J end by 2 bases, with 7 bases between. The germline V gene has CDR1 ENHRY and CDR2 SYGVKD. The CDR3 is made up of 13 amino acids. The CDR3 reads CAISLEGNQPQHF. Written as DNA, the CDR3 is TGTGCCATCAGTCTCGAAGGCAATCAGCCCCAGCATTTT.

The chain carries TRBV30 and TRBJ1-3; D not certain. The V gene's germline CDR1 is GTSNPN and CDR2 SVGIG (reference sequence). The length of the CDR3 is 12 residues. Trimming removed 3 bases at V and 4 bases at J, with 7 bases between. In DNA, the CDR3 is TGTGCCTGGAGGTCCGACGGAAACACCATATATTTT. Translating gives CAWRSDGNTIYF.

The chain joins TRBV28 to TRBJ2-1, with D possibly being TRBD2 (5 bases). Germline CDR1 reads MDHEN; CDR2 reads SYDVKM. The CDR3 spans 14 residues. V was shortened by 7 bases and J by 8 bases, with 18 bases between the two germline ends. CDR3 nucleotide sequence: TGTGCCAGCAACATCAGAGGGTATAGCGATGAGCAGTTCTTC. This codes for CASNIRGYSDEQFF. The complete variable domain, with remaining parts taken from reference TRBV28 and TRBJ2-1, reads DVKVTQSSRYLVKRTGEKVFLECVQDMDHENMFWYRQDPGLGLRLIYFSYDVKMKEKGDIPEGYSVSREKKERFSLILESASTNQTSMYLCASNIRGYSDEQFFGPGTRLTVL.

J is TRBJ1-1 and V is TRBV7-9; D remains ambiguous. CDR1 SEHNR and CDR2 FQNEAQ come from the germline V gene (reference sequence). V shed 3 bases and J shed 4 bases, with 3 bases lying between them. The CDR3 covers 11 residues. CDR3 loop: CASSFGTEAFF. CDR3 DNA: TGTGCCAGCAGCTTTGGCACTGAAGCTTTCTTT.

V usage is TRBV19 and J usage is TRBJ2-1; D is possibly TRBD1 or TRBD2 (6 bases each). V was cut by 5 bases and J by 10 bases, with 18 bases left in between. This CDR3 has 14 residues. The germline gives CDR1 LNHDA, CDR2 SQIVND (reference sequence). CDR3 nucleotides: TGTGCCAGTAGTCCACGGGACTCCCAGGGGGAGCAGTTCTTC. It encodes CASSPRDSQGEQFF.

The rearrangement joins TRBV5-4 to TRBJ2-2; 7 nucleotides line up with TRBD1. The CDR3 consists of 13 residues. Germline CDR1 SGHNT, CDR2 YYREEE (reference sequence). V lost 4 bases and J lost 5; bases outside the gene matches: 2. The CDR3 sequence: CASSTQGTGELFF. The DNA for the CDR3 is TGTGCCAGCAGCACACAGGGGACCGGGGAGCTGTTTTTT.

The rearrangement uses TRBV6-1 and TRBJ1-3; D gene unclear. The CDR3 is 14 amino acids. The germline V and J ends were trimmed by 3 bases and 0 bases, with 6 bases remaining between them. Germline assignment: CDR1 MNHNS and CDR2 SASEGT. The CDR3 DNA reads as TGTGCCAGCAGTGACAGTGCCTCTGGAAACACCATATATTTT. It translates to CASSDSASGNTIYF.

The chain recombines TRBV5-6 with TRBJ2-5; TRBD2 matches at 9 bases. This CDR3 is 16 amino acids long. Trimming removed 0 bases from V and 3 bases from J; junction bases left unmatched: 6. Germline V gene data show CDR1 as SGHDT and CDR2 as YYEEEE. In DNA, the CDR3 is TGTGCCAGCAGCTTGGTAGTAGCGGGGGCAAAAGAGACCCAGTACTTC. Protein product: CASSLVVAGAKETQYF.

CDR3 region: CASSRGRELGGHQYF. For the CDR3, the DNA is TGTGCCAGCAGCCGGGGGCGGGAGCTTGGCGGCCACCAGTACTTC. V and J are TRBV4-2 and TRBJ2-5; D might be TRBD2 (7 bases). CDR3 length equals 15 residues. Trimming removed 4 bases from V and 10 bases from J, with 22 bases in between. Germline CDR1 and CDR2: LGHNA and YNFKEQ.